This T cell receptor (beta chain) is drawn from a study of T cell repertoires in cytomegalovirus infection. Study-wide background: Public TCR beta signatures were indicative of both CMV infection and a matching HLA type.

There are 15 residues in the CDR3. Germline trimming cut 2 bases from V and 3 bases from J; bases unmatched to any gene: 7. CDR1 and CDR2 from the germline V gene are SGHTA and FQGNSA. Study findings and constraints: HLA-C-restricted CMV-specific TCR beta clonotypes were dominant in the ex vivo response. The cumulative frequency of public TCR beta families identified carriers of CMV plus the relevant HLA.

This clonotype was picked up many times. No antigen is known for it. Each CDR3 protein is one row after TCRdb ran MiXCR on the reads. The profile covers some 350,000 distinct CDR3 sequences, with around 18% appearing a single time and approximately 8% taken by the ten largest. Input material: PBMCs. The receptor's source is a human donor in good health (CMV status not recorded). Some clones in this sample may be carry-over from other donors' samples. This chain uses TRBV7-2 with TRBJ2-7; 7 positions match TRBD2. CDR3 nucleotides: TGTGCCAGCAGCTTAAGGGCGGGAGTTATCTACGAGCAGTACTTC. This translates into CASSLRAGVIYEQYF. Variable domain in full (rest from reference TRBV7-2 and TRBJ2-7): GAGVSQSPSNKVTEKGKDVELRCDPISGHTALYWYRQSLGQGLEFLIYFQGNSAPDKSGLPSDRFSAERTGGSVSTLTIQRTQQEDSAVYLCASSLRAGVIYEQYFGPGTRLTVT.